The clone carrying this TCR beta chain has a single count. The sample belongs to a study of blood T cell repertoires in COVID-19. The data were produced by immunoSEQ multiplex PCR, yet TCRdb's version contains in-frame clones alone and is incomplete. The sample holds 150,000 to 200,000 clones, 70% to 85% seen once. The CDR3 contains 17 residues. Trimming took 4 bases from V and 3 from J; bases not matched to a gene: 6. Germline-derived CDR1 and CDR2 are SEHNR and FQNEAQ (reference sequence). This chain links TRBV7-9 with TRBJ1-6; 10 nucleotides align to TRBD1. This clonotype was obtained from a woman aged 80 or over with acute or convalescent COVID-19. The sample was peripheral blood. The CDR3 sequence is CASSSTRDRGYNSPLHF. CDR3 DNA: TGTGCCAGCAGCTCGACTCGGGACAGGGGCTATAATTCACCCCTCCACTTT.